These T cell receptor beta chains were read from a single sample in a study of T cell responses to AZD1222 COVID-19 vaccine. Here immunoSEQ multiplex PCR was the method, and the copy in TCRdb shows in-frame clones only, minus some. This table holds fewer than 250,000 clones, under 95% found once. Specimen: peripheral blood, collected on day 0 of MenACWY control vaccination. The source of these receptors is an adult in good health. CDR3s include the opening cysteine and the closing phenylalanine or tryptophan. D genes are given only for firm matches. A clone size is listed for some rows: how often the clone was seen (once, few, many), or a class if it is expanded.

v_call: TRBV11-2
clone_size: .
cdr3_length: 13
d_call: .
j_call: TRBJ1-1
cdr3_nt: TGTGCCAGCAGCTCCACACACGGGCGAAGAGCTTTCTTT
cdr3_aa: CASSSTHGRRAFF

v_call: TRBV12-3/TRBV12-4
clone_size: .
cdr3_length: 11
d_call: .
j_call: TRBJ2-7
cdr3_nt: TGTGCCAGCAGTATAACCCACGAGCAGTACTTC
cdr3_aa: CASSITHEQYF

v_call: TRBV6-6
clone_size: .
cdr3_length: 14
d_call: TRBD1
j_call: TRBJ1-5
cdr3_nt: TGTGCCAGCAGTGGACAGGGGGACAATCAGCCCCAGCATTTT
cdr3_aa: CASSGQGDNQPQHF

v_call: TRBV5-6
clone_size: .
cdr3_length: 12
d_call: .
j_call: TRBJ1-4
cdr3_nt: TGTGCCAGCAGCTTGGGCACCCAGGGACTGTTTTTT
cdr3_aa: CASSLGTQGLFF

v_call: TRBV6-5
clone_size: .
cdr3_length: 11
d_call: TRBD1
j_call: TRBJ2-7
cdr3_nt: TGTGCCAGCAGCCAGGGACAGGAGCAGTACTTC
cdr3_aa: CASSQGQEQYF

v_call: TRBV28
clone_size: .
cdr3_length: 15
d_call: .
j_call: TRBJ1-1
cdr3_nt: TGTGCCAGCAGTCCACCGACACCCAGGAACACTGAAGCTTTCTTT
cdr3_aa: CASSPPTPRNTEAFF

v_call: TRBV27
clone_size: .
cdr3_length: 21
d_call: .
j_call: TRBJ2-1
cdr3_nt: TGTGCCAGCAGTTTATCAGCGACCTTATACGGGCCCGGGGGCCCTGCCCGGGAGCAGTTCTTC
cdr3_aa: CASSLSATLYGPGGPAREQFF

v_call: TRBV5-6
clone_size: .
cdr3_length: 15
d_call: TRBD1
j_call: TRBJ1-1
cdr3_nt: TGTGCCAGCAGCTTTAATACAGGGGTTTTCACTGAAGCTTTCTTT
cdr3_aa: CASSFNTGVFTEAFF

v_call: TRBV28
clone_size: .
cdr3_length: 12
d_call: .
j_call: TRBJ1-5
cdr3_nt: TGTGCCAGCAGTACGGGAGGGCAGCCCCAGCATTTT
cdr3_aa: CASSTGGQPQHF

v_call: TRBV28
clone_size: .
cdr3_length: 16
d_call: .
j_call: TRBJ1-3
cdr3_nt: TGTGCCAGCAGTTTGGGCAGGGCTTTCTCTGGAAACACCATATATTTT
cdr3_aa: CASSLGRAFSGNTIYF

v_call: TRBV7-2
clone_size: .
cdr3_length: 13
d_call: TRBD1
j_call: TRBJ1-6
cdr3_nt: TGTGCCAGCAGTCTGGGGACAGCCCCTTCCCTCCACTTT
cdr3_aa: CASSLGTAPSLHF

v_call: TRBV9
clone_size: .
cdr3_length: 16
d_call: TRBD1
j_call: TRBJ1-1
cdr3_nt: TGTGCCAGCAGCGTAGCGGCAGGGGGGTTAAACACTGAAGCTTTCTTT
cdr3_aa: CASSVAAGGLNTEAFF

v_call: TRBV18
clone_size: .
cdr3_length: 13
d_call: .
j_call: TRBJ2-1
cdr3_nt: TGTGCCAGCTCCCGACAGGACCCCAATGAGCAGTTCTTC
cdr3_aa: CASSRQDPNEQFF

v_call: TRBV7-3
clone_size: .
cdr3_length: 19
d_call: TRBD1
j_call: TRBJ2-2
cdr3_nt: TGTGCCAGCAGCTCCATCTTCCAGACCGGGACAGTTTCCACCGGGGAGCTGTTTTTT
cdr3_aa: CASSSIFQTGTVSTGELFF

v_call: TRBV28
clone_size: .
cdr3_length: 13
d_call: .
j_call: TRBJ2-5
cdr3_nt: TGTGCCAGCAGCCCCGGCGGGGAAGAGACCCAGTACTTC
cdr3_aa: CASSPGGEETQYF

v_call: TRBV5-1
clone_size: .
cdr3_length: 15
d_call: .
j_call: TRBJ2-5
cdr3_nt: TGCGCCAGCAGCTCTACCCTCGCAGGGAAAGAGACCCAGTACTTC
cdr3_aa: CASSSTLAGKETQYF

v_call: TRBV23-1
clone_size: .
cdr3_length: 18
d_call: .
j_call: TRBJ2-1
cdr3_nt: TGCGCCAGCAAAGGTTTAGGGCTCGACGGGAGCTCCTACAATGAGCAGTTCTTC
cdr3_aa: CASKGLGLDGSSYNEQFF

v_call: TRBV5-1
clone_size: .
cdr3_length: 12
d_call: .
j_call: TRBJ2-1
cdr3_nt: TGCGCCAGCAGCCCCGGAGTGGATGAGCAGTTCTTC
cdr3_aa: CASSPGVDEQFF

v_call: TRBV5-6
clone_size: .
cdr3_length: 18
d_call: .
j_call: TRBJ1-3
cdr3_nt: TGTGCCAGCAGCTTGAGGGGGGGAGGAGGCTTCTCTGGAAACACCATATATTTT
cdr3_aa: CASSLRGGGGFSGNTIYF

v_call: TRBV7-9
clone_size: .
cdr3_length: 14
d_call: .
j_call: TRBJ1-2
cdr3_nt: TGTGCCAGCAGCTCATCGGGGAGGGAATATGGCTACACCTTC
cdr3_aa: CASSSSGREYGYTF

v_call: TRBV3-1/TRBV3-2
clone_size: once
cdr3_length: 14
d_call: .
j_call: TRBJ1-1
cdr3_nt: TGTGCCAGCAGCCAGGGGGTGGGGAACACTGAAGCTTTCTTT
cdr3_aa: CASSQGVGNTEAFF

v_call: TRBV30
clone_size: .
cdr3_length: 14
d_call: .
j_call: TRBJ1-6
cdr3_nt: TGTGCCTGGAGTGTAGGACAACATAATTCACCCCTCCACTTT
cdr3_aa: CAWSVGQHNSPLHF

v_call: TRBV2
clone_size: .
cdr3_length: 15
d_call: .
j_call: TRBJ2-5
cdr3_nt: TGTGCCAGCAGGGCGGACACCCGAGCCCAAGAGACCCAGTACTTC
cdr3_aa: CASRADTRAQETQYF

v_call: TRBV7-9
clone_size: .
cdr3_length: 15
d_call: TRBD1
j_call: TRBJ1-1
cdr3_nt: TGTGCCAGCAGCCCGGGACAGACAACGAACACTGAAGCTTTCTTT
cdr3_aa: CASSPGQTTNTEAFF

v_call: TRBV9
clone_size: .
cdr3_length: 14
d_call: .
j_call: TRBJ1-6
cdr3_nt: TGTGCCAGCAGCGTAGCCTGGGAGGGTTCACCCCTCCACTTT
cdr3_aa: CASSVAWEGSPLHF

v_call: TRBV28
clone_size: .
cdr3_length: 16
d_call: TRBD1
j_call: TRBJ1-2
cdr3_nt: TGTGCCAGCAGTTCCCCGGGACAGAGACGTAACTATGGCTACACCTTC
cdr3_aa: CASSSPGQRRNYGYTF

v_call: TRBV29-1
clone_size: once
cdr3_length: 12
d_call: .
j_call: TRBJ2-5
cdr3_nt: TGCAGCGTTGCAGAGAATCGGGAGACCCAGTACTTC
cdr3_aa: CSVAENRETQYF

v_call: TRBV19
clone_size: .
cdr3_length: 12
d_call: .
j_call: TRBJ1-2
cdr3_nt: TGTGCCAGTAGTGAGATATCCAATGGCTACACCTTC
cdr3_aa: CASSEISNGYTF

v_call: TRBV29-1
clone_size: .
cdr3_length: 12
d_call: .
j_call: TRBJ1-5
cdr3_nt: TGCAGCGTTAGTGAGGGTAATCAGCCCCAGCATTTT
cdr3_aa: CSVSEGNQPQHF

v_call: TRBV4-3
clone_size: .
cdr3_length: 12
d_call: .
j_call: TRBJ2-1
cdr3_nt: TGCGCCAGCAGCCAAGTGGGTGGTGAGCAGTTCTTC
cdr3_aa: CASSQVGGEQFF

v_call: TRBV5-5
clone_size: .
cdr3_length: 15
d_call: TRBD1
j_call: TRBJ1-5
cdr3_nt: TGTGCCAGCAGCTTGGGGACAGGGCGTGAACAGCCCCAGCATTTT
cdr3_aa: CASSLGTGREQPQHF

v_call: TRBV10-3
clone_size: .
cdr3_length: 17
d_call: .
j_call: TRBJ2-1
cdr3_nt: TGTGCCATCAGTGAGTGGGGGGGGCCGTATGAAGACAATGAGCAGTTCTTC
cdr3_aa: CAISEWGGPYEDNEQFF

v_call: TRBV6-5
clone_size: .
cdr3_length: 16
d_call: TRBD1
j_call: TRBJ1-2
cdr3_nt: TGTGCCAGCAGTTACCTGGATGGACAGGGCCGCTATGGCTACACCTTC
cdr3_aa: CASSYLDGQGRYGYTF

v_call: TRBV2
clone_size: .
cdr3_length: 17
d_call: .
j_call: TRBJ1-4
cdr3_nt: TGTGCCAGCAGTGGCTTGTCGTTGAGGGTCCGAAATGAAAAACTGTTTTTT
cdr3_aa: CASSGLSLRVRNEKLFF

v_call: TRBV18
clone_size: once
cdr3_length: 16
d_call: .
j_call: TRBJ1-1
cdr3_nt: TGTGCCAGCTCACCAGTTGGTCGCGGGATGAACACTGAAGCTTTCTTT
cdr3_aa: CASSPVGRGMNTEAFF

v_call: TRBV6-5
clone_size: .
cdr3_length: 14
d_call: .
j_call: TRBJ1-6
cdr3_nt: TGTGCCAGCAGACCCAGGTTGGATAATTCACCCCTCCACTTT
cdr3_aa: CASRPRLDNSPLHF